The 18 T cell receptor beta chains below come from one sample, sequenced in a study of OX40 agonist ivuxolimab in advanced cancers. Here immunoSEQ multiplex PCR was the method, and the copy in TCRdb shows in-frame clones only, minus some. The sample yields roughly 56,000 clones, over 80% seen once. The sequencing here drew on CD4+ or CD8+ T cells sorted from blood, taken in a trial of the OX40 agonist ivuxolimab. The receptors were sampled from an adult with an advanced solid tumor such as melanoma, head and neck, liver or kidney cancer.

The J gene is TRBJ2-2, the V gene TRBV30, with 8 bases that match TRBD2. CDR1 and CDR2 (germline): GTSNPN, SVGIG (reference sequence). This CDR3 contains 14 residues. With 3 bases clipped from V and 6 bases from J, the junction kept 6 bases outside the gene matches. CDR3 in DNA: TGTGCCTGGAGGGGTAGCGGGACCGCCGGGGAGCTGTTTTTT. It is translated as CAWRGSGTAGELFF.

Only one count was recorded for this clone. This chain joins TRBV11-2 and TRBJ1-2; D is ambiguous. This CDR3 has 17 residues. V lost 1 base and J lost 3, with 18 bases in between. Germline assignment: CDR1 SGHAT and CDR2 FQNNGV. The CDR3 nucleotides are TGTGCCAGCAGCTTAGCTTCTGGCTCCCGGAACCACTATGGCTACACCTTC. Residues: CASSLASGSRNHYGYTF.

J is TRBJ1-2 and V is TRBV19, with D perhaps TRBD1 (6 bases). From germline, CDR1 is LNHDA and CDR2 SQIVND (reference sequence). CDR3 length equals 15 residues. Trimming stripped 6 bases from V and 7 bases from J, with 21 bases between. The DNA of the CDR3 is TGTGCCAGTAGAAGGATACAGGGAGCGGAGGGTGGCTACACCTTC. It specifies CASRRIQGAEGGYTF.

V is TRBV19 and J is TRBJ2-2, with 11 bases aligning to TRBD1. The CDR3 covers 16 residues. V shed 4 bases, J shed 6 bases, and the junction held 7 bases outside the gene matches. The V gene's germline CDR1 is LNHDA and CDR2 SQIVND (reference sequence). The CDR3 region is CASSTRTGGIAGELFF. For the CDR3, the DNA is TGTGCCAGTAGTACCCGGACAGGGGGCATCGCCGGGGAGCTGTTTTTT.

The chain is built from TRBV5-4 and TRBJ2-3, with 10 bases that match TRBD2. The CDR3 spans 15 residues. V gave up 4 bases and J gave up 6 bases; unmatched junction bases: 8. Germline-derived CDR1 and CDR2 are SGHNT and YYREEE (reference sequence). The DNA for the CDR3 is TGTGCCAGCAGCCTTACTAGCGGGATTATGGATACGCAGTATTTT. It is translated as CASSLTSGIMDTQYF. Complete variable domain (other parts from reference TRBV5-4 and TRBJ2-3): ETGVTQSPTHLIKTRGQQVTLRCSSQSGHNTVSWYQQALGQGPQFIFQYYREEENGRGNFPPRFSGLQFPNYSSELNVNALELDDSALYLCASSLTSGIMDTQYFGPGTRLTVL.

The rearrangement uses TRBV10-2 and TRBJ1-5; 8 bases agree with TRBD1. The CDR3 is 15 residues long. CDR1 is WSHSY and CDR2 is SAAADI in the germline V gene. The trim removed 6 bases at V and 7 bases at J, leaving 11 bases unmatched. The CDR3 sequence: CASRNRGEWNQPQHF. The CDR3 nucleotides read TGCGCCAGCAGGAACAGGGGGGAGTGGAACCAGCCCCAGCATTTT.

This clone was picked up one time. This chain connects TRBV5-5 to TRBJ1-3, with D possibly matching TRBD1 (6 bases). Germline lookup yields CDR1 SGHKS and CDR2 YYEKEE (reference sequence). Trimming took 3 bases from V and 0 from J, leaving 13 bases between them. CDR3 length equals 16 residues. The CDR3 spells CASSYRQVNSGNTIYF. CDR3 nucleotide sequence: TGTGCCAGCAGCTACCGACAGGTTAACTCTGGAAACACCATATATTTT.

The rearrangement uses TRBV29-1 and TRBJ2-7; no firm D call. The CDR3 length is 12 residues. Trimming took 6 bases from V and 7 from J, leaving 16 bases between them. Per germline, CDR1 SQVTM and CDR2 ANQGSEA. The CDR3 bases are TGCAGCGTCGGGCCCGGCTCCCGGGAGCAGTACTTC. Translating it yields CSVGPGSREQYF.

The chain links TRBV7-3 to TRBJ2-2; tentatively, D is TRBD1 (5 bases). The CDR3 contains 14 residues. V gave up 1 base and J gave up 6 bases, with 9 bases separating them. The germline V gene has CDR1 SGHTA and CDR2 FQGTGA. CDR3 sequence: CASSLNQGAGELFF. CDR3 DNA: TGTGCCAGCAGCTTAAATCAGGGCGCCGGGGAGCTGTTTTTT.

The chain combines TRBV28 with TRBJ2-7; no clear D gene. This CDR3 is 11 amino acids long. The germline V gene has CDR1 MDHEN and CDR2 SYDVKM. Trimming pared 8 bases from V and 9 bases from J, leaving 14 bases between. The CDR3 sequence is CASQTQSVQYF. In nucleotides, the CDR3 is TGTGCCAGCCAGACCCAGTCAGTGCAGTACTTC.

This sequence joins TRBV19 and TRBJ1-1, with 7 positions matching TRBD1. Trimming removed 3 bases from V and 5 bases from J; junction bases left unmatched: 15. This CDR3 is 17 amino acids long. The germline V gene has CDR1 LNHDA and CDR2 SQIVND (reference sequence). CDR3 nucleotides: TGTGCCAGTAGTATGCTGGCCGTGGGCAGGGGGTTGACTGAAGCTTTCTTT. Translation: CASSMLAVGRGLTEAFF.

The rearrangement links TRBV4-1 to TRBJ2-5; TRBD1 is a possible D gene (6 bases). Deletions cut 2 bases from V and 2 bases from J, with 9 bases between. The CDR3 consists of 14 residues. CDR1 and CDR2 from the germline V gene are MGHRA and YSYEKL. For the CDR3, the DNA is TGCGCCAGCAGCCAATGGGACAAGCAAGAGACCCAGTACTTC. Its protein product is CASSQWDKQETQYF.

The CDR3 here is CASSLGAQSSNQPQHF. For the CDR3, the DNA is TGTGCCAGCAGCTTGGGTGCCCAGTCCAGCAATCAGCCCCAGCATTTT. This chain joins TRBV5-6 and TRBJ1-5; D unresolved. CDR3 length equals 16 residues. V was clipped by 0 bases and J by 1 base, with 11 bases between them. Per the germline V gene, CDR1 is SGHDT and CDR2 is YYEEEE. The full variable domain, in which reference TRBV5-6 and TRBJ1-5 provide the parts outside the CDR3, is DAGVTQSPTHLIKTRGQQVTLRCSPKSGHDTVSWYQQALGQGPQFIFQYYEEEERQRGNFPDRFSGHQFPNYSSELNVNALLLGDSALYLCASSLGAQSSNQPQHFGDGTRLSIL.

The rearrangement joins TRBV27 to TRBJ2-7, with 7 bases lining up with TRBD2. Germline-derived CDR1 and CDR2 are MNHEY and SMNVEV (reference sequence). The ends lost 5 bases at V and 6 bases at J; junction bases unmatched: 10. The CDR3 is 14 amino acids. CDR3 residues: CASSHEAGYAEQYF. Written as DNA, the CDR3 is TGTGCCAGCAGTCATGAAGCGGGGTATGCCGAGCAGTACTTC.

The rearrangement links TRBV2 to TRBJ2-3; 7 positions agree with TRBD1. The ends lost 7 bases at V and 3 bases at J; junction bases unmatched: 10. The CDR3 totals 15 residues. Looked up from germline, CDR1 is SNHLY and CDR2 is FYNNEI. This chain's CDR3 is CASKKGQGVTDTQYF. The CDR3 DNA reads as TGTGCCAGCAAAAAGGGTCAGGGGGTAACAGATACGCAGTATTTT.

CDR3 residues: CASSEASRGGYNEQFF. Here the CDR3 DNA reads TGTGCCAGCAGTGAAGCGAGTCGCGGGGGGTACAATGAGCAGTTCTTC. This rearrangement joins TRBV2 to TRBJ2-1; 8 bases match TRBD2. The CDR3 totals 16 residues. J lost 4 bases, V lost 0 bases, and 5 bases had no gene match. Germline lookup yields CDR1 SNHLY and CDR2 FYNNEI.

V and J are TRBV9 and TRBJ2-7, with unresolved D. CDR1 is SGDLS, CDR2 YYNGEE, per germline. The CDR3 has 13 residues. The V end was cut by 4 bases, the J end by 4 bases, with 12 bases between. CDR3 region: CASSPSPPYEQYF. As DNA, the CDR3 is TGTGCCAGCAGCCCGAGCCCACCGTACGAGCAGTACTTC.

CDR3 amino acids: CASRGQETGELFF. CDR3 in DNA: TGTGCCAGCAGAGGACAGGAGACCGGGGAGCTGTTTTTT. The J gene is TRBJ2-2, the V gene TRBV2; 7 positions agree with TRBD1. The CDR3 consists of 13 residues. Germline V gene data show CDR1 as SNHLY and CDR2 as FYNNEI. The V segment lost 6 bases and the J segment 5 bases; nucleotides outside the gene matches: 3. Based on the CDR3 plus reference TRBV2 and TRBJ2-2, the full variable domain is EPEVTQTPSHQVTQMGQEVILRCVPISNHLYFYWYRQILGQKVEFLVSFYNNEISEKSEIFDDQFSVERPDGSNFTLKIRSTKLEDSAMYFCASRGQETGELFFGEGSRLTVL.